The TCR beta chain described here comes from a study of early T cells in non-severe SARS-CoV-2 infection. The wider study: Sequenced bulk RNA came from whole blood that was unsorted, and chains were unpaired.

Unique molecular identifiers were attached to individual cDNA molecules. MiXCR, applied by TCRdb to the 5' RACE reads, yields one record per CDR3 protein. The table shows about 50,000 distinct CDR3 sequences, with approximately 9% occurring only once. The sample holds many counts of this clonotype. Its antigen is unknown. Findings and caveats of the study: Sequences matched to VDJdb favored anti-spike CD8 responses, while private and CD4 specificities were missed.

V lost 6 bases and J lost 5; bases outside the gene matches: 7. This CDR3 has 14 residues. This TCR was recovered from an adult who was a healthcare worker with PCR-confirmed SARS-CoV-2 infection or an uninfected control (not recorded which). The sample was whole blood, taken at baseline. The chain joins TRBV12-3 or TRBV12-4 to TRBJ1-1; 9 bases match TRBD1. CDR3 sequence reads: CASSSGTGYTEAFF. The CDR3 region has the DNA TGTGCCAGCAGCTCCGGGACAGGGTATACTGAAGCTTTCTTT.